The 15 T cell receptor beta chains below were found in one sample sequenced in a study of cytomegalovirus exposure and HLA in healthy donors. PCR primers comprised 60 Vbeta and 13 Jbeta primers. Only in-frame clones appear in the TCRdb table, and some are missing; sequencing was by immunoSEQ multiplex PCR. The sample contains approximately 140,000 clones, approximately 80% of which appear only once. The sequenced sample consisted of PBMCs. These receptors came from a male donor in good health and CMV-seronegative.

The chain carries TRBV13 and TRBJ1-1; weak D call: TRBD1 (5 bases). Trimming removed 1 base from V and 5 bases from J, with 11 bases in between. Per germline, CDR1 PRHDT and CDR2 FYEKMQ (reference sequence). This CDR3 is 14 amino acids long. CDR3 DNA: TGTGCCAGCAGCTTAGACAAGGGGAGGACTGAAGCTTTCTTT. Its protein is CASSLDKGRTEAFF.

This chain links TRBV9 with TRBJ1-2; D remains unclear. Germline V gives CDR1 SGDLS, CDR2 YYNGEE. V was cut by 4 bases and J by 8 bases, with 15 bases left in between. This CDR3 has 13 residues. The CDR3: CASSPEVAGGYTF. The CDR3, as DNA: TGTGCCAGCAGCCCAGAGGTTGCGGGGGGCTACACCTTC.

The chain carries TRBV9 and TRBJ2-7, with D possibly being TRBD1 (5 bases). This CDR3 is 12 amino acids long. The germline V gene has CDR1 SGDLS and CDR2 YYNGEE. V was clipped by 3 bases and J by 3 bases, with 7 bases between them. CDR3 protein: CASSADSYEQYF. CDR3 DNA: TGTGCCAGCAGCGCCGACAGCTACGAGCAGTACTTC.

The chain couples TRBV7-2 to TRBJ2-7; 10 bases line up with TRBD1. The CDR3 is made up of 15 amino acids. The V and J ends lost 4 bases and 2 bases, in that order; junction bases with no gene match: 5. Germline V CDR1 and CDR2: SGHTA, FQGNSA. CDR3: CASSSPDRGPYEQYF. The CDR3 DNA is TGTGCCAGCAGCTCCCCCGACAGGGGGCCCTACGAGCAGTACTTC.

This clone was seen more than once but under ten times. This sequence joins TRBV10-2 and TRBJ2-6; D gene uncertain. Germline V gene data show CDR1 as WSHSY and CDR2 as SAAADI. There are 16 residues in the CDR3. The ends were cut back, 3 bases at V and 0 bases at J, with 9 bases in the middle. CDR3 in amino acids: CASSDRIGSGANVLTF. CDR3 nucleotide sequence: TGCGCCAGCAGTGACAGGATAGGCTCTGGGGCCAACGTCCTGACTTTC.

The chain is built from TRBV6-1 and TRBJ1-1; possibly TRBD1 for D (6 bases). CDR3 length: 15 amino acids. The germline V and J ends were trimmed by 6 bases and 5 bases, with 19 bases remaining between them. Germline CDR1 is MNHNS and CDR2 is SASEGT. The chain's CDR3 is CASSLEGGVRTEAFF. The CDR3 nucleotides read TGTGCCAGCAGCTTAGAAGGGGGGGTGAGGACTGAAGCTTTCTTT.

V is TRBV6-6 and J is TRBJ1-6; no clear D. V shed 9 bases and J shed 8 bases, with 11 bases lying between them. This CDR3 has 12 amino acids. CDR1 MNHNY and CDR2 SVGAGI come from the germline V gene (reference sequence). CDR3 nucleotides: TGTGCCAGTAGAGAAGTTTATTCACCCCTCCACTTT. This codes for CASREVYSPLHF.

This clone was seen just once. The CDR3 nucleotides are TGCAGCGTTCGCGCAGGGACCTACGAGCAGTACTTC. Its translation is CSVRAGTYEQYF. J is TRBJ2-7 and V is TRBV29-1, with D perhaps TRBD1 (5 bases). The CDR3 has 12 amino acids. The germline V gene has CDR1 SQVTM and CDR2 ANQGSEA. V was cut by 5 bases and J by 2 bases, with 10 bases left in between.

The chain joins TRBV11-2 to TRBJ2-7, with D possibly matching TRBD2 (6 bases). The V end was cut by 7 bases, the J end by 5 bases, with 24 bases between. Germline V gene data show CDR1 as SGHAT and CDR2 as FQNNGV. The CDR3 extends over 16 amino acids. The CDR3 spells CASNKELPGDFHEQYF. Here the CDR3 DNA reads TGTGCCAGCAACAAAGAGCTGCCGGGAGACTTCCACGAGCAGTACTTC.

CDR3 amino acids: CASSLLSKSSYEQYF. The CDR3 coding sequence is TGTGCCAGCAGCTTACTTTCCAAAAGCTCCTACGAGCAGTACTTC. The J gene is TRBJ2-5, the V gene TRBV7-2; no reliable D call. The DNA end is more similar to TRBJ2-7, so the J call may be wrong. Germline lookup yields CDR1 SGHTA and CDR2 FQGNSA. The CDR3 has 15 amino acids.

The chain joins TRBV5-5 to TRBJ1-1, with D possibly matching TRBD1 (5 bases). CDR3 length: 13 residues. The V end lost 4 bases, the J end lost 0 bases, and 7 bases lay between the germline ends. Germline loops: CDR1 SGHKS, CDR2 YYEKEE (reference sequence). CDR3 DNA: TGTGCCAGCAGCGGAGGGGTGAACACTGAAGCTTTCTTT. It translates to CASSGGVNTEAFF.

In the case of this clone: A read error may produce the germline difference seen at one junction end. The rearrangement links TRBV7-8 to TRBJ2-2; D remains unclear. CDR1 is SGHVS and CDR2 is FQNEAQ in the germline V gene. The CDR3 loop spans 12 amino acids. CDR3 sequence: CAGSHGTGELFF. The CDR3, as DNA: TGTGCCGGCAGCCACGGCACCGGGGAGCTGTTTTTT.

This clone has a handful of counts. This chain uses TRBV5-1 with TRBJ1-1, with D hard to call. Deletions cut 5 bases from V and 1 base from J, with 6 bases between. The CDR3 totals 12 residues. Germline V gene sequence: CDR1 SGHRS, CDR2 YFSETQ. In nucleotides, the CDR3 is TGCGCCAGCAGTGGAGGGAACACTGAAGCTTTCTTT. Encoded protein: CASSGGNTEAFF.

The CDR3 DNA reads TGTGCCAGCAGCTTAGCACAGGGCTACGAGCAGTACTTC. It yields the protein CASSLAQGYEQYF. The rearrangement links TRBV7-9 to TRBJ2-7, with D tentatively TRBD1 (6 bases). The CDR3 is 13 residues long. V was shortened by 0 bases and J by 3 bases, with 6 bases between the two germline ends. Germline V gene sequence: CDR1 SEHNR, CDR2 FQNEAQ (reference sequence).

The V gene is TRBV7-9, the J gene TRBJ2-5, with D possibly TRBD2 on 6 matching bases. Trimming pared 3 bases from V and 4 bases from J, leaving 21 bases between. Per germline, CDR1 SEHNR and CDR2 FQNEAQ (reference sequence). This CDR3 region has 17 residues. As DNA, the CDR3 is TGTGCCAGCAGCTTGACGTCACCGGGACGGGAGATAGAGACCCAGTACTTC. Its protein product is CASSLTSPGREIETQYF.